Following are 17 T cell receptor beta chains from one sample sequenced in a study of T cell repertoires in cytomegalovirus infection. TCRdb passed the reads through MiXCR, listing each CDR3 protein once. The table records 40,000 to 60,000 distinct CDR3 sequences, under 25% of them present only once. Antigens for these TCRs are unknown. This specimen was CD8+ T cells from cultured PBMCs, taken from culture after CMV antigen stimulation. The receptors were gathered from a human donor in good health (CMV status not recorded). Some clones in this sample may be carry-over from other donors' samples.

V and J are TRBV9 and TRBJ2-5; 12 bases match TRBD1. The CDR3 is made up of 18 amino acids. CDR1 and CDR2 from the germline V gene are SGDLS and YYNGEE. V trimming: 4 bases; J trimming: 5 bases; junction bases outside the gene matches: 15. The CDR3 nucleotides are TGTGCCAGCAGCACACCCGGGACAGGGGGCGTTCTGTCGGAGACCCAGTACTTC. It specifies CASSTPGTGGVLSETQYF.

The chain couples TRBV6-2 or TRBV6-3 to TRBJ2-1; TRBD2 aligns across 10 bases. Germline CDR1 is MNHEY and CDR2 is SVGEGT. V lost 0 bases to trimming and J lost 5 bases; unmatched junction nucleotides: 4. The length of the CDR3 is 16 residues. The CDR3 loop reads CASSYSERGGHNEQFF. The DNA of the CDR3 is TGTGCCAGCAGTTACTCCGAGCGGGGGGGCCACAATGAGCAGTTCTTC.

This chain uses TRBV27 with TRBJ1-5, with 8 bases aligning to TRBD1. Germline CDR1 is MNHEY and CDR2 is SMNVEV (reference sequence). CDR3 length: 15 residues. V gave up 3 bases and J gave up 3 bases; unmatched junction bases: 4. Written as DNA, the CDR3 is TGTGCCAGCAGTTTGGGACAGGACAACAATCAGCCCCAGCATTTT. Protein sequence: CASSLGQDNNQPQHF.

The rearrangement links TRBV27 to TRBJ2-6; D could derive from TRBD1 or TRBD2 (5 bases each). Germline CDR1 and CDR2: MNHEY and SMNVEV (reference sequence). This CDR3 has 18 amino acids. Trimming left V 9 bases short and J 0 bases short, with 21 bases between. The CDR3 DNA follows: TGTGCCAGTTTACCTCTAACGGGGCCAAACTCTGGGGCCAACGTCCTGACTTTC. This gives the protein CASLPLTGPNSGANVLTF.

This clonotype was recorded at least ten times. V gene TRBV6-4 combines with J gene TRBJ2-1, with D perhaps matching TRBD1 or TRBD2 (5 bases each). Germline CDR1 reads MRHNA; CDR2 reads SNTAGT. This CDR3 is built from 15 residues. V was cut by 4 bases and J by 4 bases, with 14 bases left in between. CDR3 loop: CASSAKGEGYNEQFF. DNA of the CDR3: TGTGCCAGCAGTGCTAAGGGAGAGGGGTACAATGAGCAGTTCTTC.

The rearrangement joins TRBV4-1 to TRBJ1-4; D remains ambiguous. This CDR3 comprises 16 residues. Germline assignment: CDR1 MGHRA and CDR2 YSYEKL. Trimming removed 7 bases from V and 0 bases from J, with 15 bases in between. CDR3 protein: CASTPDKFATNEKLFF. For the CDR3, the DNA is TGCGCCAGCACGCCAGACAAGTTTGCAACTAATGAAAAACTGTTTTTT.

Here the CDR3 DNA reads TGTGCCAGCAGCTCCCTCTCGAGAGGACAGTCCTATGGCTACACCTTC. As protein: CASSSLSRGQSYGYTF. The genes are TRBV11-1 and TRBJ1-2; tentatively, D is TRBD1 (6 bases). V lost 4 bases and J 4 bases, leaving 19 bases between the germline ends. Germline CDR1 SGHAT, CDR2 FQDESV (reference sequence). This CDR3 spans 16 amino acids.

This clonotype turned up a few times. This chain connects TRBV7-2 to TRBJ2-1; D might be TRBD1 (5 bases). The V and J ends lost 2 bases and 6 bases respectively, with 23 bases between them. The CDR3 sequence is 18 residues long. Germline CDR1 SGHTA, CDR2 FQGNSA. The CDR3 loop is CASSLKRGGSRPGNEQFF. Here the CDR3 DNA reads TGTGCCAGCAGCTTAAAAAGGGGCGGAAGTCGGCCGGGCAATGAGCAGTTCTTC.

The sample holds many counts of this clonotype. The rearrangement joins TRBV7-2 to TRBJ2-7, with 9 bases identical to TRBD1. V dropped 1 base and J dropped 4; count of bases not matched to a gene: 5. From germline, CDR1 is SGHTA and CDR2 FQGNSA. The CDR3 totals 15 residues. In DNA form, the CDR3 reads TGTGCCAGCAGCTTAGAGGTGACAGGGGGGTACGAGCAGTACTTC. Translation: CASSLEVTGGYEQYF.

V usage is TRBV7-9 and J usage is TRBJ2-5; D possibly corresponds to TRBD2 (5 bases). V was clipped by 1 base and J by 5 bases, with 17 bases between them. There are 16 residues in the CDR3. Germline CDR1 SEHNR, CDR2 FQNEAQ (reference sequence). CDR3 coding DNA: TGTGCCAGCAGCTTAGTATCCCTAGCCCTAGAGGAGACCCAGTACTTC. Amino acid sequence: CASSLVSLALEETQYF.

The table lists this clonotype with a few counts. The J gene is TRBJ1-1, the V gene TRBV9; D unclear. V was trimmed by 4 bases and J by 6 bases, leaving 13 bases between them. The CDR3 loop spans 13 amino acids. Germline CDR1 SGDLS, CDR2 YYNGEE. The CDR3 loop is CASSPGVGSEAFF. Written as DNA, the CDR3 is TGTGCCAGCAGCCCGGGCGTGGGGTCTGAAGCTTTCTTT.

CDR3: CASSLSQFNEQFF. CDR3 DNA sequence: TGTGCCAGCAGCTTAAGCCAGTTCAATGAGCAGTTCTTC. The chain combines TRBV7-6 with TRBJ2-1; D gene unclear. There are 13 residues in the CDR3. The V gene lost 2 bases and the J gene lost 6 bases, with 8 bases spanning the gap. CDR1 and CDR2 (germline): SGHVS, FNYEAQ.

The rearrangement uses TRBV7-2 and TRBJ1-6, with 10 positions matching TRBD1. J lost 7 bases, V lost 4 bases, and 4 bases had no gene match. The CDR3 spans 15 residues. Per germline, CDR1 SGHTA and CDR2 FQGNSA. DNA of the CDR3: TGTGCCAGCAGCTCGTCGGGACAGGGGAATTCACCCCTCCACTTT. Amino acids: CASSSSGQGNSPLHF.

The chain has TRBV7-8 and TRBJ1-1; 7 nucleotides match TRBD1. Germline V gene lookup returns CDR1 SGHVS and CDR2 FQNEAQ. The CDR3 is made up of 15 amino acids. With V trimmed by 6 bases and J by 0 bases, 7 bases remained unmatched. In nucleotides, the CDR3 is TGTGCCAGCAGGGGGACAGTGGACTTGAACACTGAAGCTTTCTTT. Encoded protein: CASRGTVDLNTEAFF. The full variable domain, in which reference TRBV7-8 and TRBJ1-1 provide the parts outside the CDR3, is GAGVSQSPRYKVAKRGQDVALRCDPISGHVSLFWYQQALGQGPEFLTYFQNEAQLDKSGLPSDRFFAERPEGSVSTLKIQRTQQEDSAVYLCASRGTVDLNTEAFFGQGTRLTVV.

The chain's CDR3 is CASSLGTMDNEQFF. The CDR3 DNA is TGTGCCAGCAGTTTAGGGACAATGGACAATGAGCAGTTCTTC. The chain is built from TRBV6-5 and TRBJ2-1, with a weak D call TRBD1 (6 bases). This CDR3 contains 14 residues. Germline assignment: CDR1 MNHEY and CDR2 SVGAGI. Between the trimmed V and J ends, which lost 4 bases and 5 bases, there was a span of 12 bases.

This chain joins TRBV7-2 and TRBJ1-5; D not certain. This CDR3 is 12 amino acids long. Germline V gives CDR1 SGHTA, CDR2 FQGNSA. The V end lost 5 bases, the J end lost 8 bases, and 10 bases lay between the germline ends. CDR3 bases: TGTGCCAGCAGCGATGGTGTGGAGCCCCAGCATTTT. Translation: CASSDGVEPQHF. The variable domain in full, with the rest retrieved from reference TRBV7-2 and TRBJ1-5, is GAGVSQSPSNKVTEKGKDVELRCDPISGHTALYWYRQSLGQGLEFLIYFQGNSAPDKSGLPSDRFSAERTGGSVSTLTIQRTQQEDSAVYLCASSDGVEPQHFGDGTRLSIL.

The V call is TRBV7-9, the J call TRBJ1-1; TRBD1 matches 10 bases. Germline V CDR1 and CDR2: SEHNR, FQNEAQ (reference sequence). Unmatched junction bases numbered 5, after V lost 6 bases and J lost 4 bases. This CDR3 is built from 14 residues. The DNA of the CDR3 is TGTGCCAGCAGTCAGGACAGGGGGACCACTGAAGCTTTCTTT. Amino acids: CASSQDRGTTEAFF.